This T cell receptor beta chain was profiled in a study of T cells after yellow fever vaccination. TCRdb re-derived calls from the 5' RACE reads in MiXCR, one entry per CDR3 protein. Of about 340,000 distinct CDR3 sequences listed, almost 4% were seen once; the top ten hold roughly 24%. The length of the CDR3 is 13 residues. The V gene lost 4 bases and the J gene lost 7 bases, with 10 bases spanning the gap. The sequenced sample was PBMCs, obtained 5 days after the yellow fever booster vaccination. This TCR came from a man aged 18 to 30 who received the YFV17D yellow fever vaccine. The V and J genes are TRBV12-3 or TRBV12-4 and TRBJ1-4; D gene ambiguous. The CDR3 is CASSSSGFEKLFF. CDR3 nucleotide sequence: TGTGCCAGCAGTTCGTCCGGGTTTGAAAAACTGTTTTTT.